This T cell receptor (beta chain) was found in a study of cytomegalovirus exposure and HLA in healthy donors (dated by TCRdb to 2016 to 2017). At the level of the whole study: In an earlier analysis of 450 to 750 of the donors, around 300 Gb of sequence data and 100 million or so unique TCR beta sequences from roughly 190 million T cells were reported. To predict cytomegalovirus infection status, the study brought together high-throughput TCR immunosequencing, statistical association of individual TCRs with disease status, and machine learning. Four to six DR-DQ haplotypes were handled as single units for association and clustering because linkage in the cohort was strong. All discovery cohort repertoires had been generated using a single sequencing platform. In a later analysis, previously published TCR beta repertoires from about 670 donors were re-analyzed and high-resolution HLA genotyping was added so that TCR occurrence patterns could be studied. HLA typing included class I and class II loci at four-digit resolution. The number of donors typed differed by locus, with about 629-640 for A, B, C, DRB1 and DQB1, roughly 520 for DQA1, 600 to 610 for DPA1, and 472 for DPB1. An early release that covered some 630 HLA-typed donors contained about 300 gigabases of sequencing data and 65 million to 100 million unique TCR sequences. The aim of the study was to test whether cataloging public T cell receptors could identify signatures of past pathogen exposure. A later genetic analysis used genome-wide SNP genotypes for about 55% of the 666 donors, treating that subset as a discovery cohort. Rather than drawing on any new phenotypic data, the later analysis identified candidate immune exposures from TCR beta sequences and the way those sequences occurred across donors. The study profiled the T cell repertoires of around 700 subjects by immunosequencing and related them to cytomegalovirus serostatus. Of the 300 to 400 genotyped donors, over 65% fell in the genetic ancestry cluster associated with self-reported Caucasian donors. Donor age, sex, ethnicity and CMV serostatus were compiled alongside the repertoire data. Across approximately 420 genotyped donors of the cohort, an average of approximately 220,000 unique TCR beta nucleotide sequences per donor were sequenced, and 15% to 20% of those sequences were non-productive. In addition to the first cohort of around 670 subjects, a separate validation cohort of 100 to 150 different subjects was used. An earlier analysis of fewer than 700 of the donors applied high-throughput TCR beta sequencing to assess whether each TCR beta V gene segment acted as functional or pseudogenic. Beyond this particular receptor, the publication reports: Most CMV-associated TCR beta chains appeared to be HLA-restricted in a later analysis, and the HLA associations seemed to be driven largely by CMV exposure. Because counts were too low, under 20 rarely observed V segments, including chromosome 9 orphons, were left out of the earlier analysis of a few hundred of the donors. According to a later analysis, TCR association rates differed among HLA loci, with DRB1 alleles showing the most associated TCRs and HLA-C alleles showing the fewest. According to a later genetic analysis, donors in an Asian-associated ancestry cluster had fewer N-insertions in productive TCRs than the approximately 670-donor mean. The study listed 164 TCR beta chains as associated with cytomegalovirus. Broadly in line with IMGT annotations, most TCR beta V segments showed up in productive rearrangements about 90% or about 30% of the time in an earlier analysis of 450 to 600 of the donors. When HLA alleles, especially DR and DQ, strongly co-occurred, TCR associations were difficult to assign to individual alleles. In a later analysis, several top co-occurrence clusters were reported to appear linked to parvovirus B19, influenza, CMV and Epstein-Barr virus. Because some donors lacked HLA typing at each locus, the association tests relied only on the typed subset. A later genetic analysis associated a missense DCLRE1C variant with V-gene and J-gene trimming of TCR beta chains, and an independent cohort replicated the association. At a false discovery rate of 0.05, a later analysis linked about 17,000 TCR beta sequences to specific HLA alleles. A cluster of highly shared sequence variants was judged likely to represent a technical artifact of the sequencing pipeline. According to the authors, the approach could potentially be generalized to other disease states and immunological phenotypes. This cohort had only TCR beta chains sequenced, and the lack of alpha or paired-chain data limited which features could be detected. Sequencing depth was assumed to be roughly uniform across donors in the presence/absence analyses, though that assumption may not hold. Most TCR sequences were observed very rarely across donors, whereas some public TCRs were present in many individuals. Linkage disequilibrium might explain the correlated functional status among segregating V segments, but an unknown experimental factor could not be ruled out. CMV serostatus was the only immune exposure information available for the cohort. The 87-base-pair reads could not distinguish some IMGT-functional V segments, including TRBV6-2 and TRBV6-3, so those segments were excluded. A further reported finding was that TCR beta sequences accurately predicted the HLA-A and HLA-B alleles for most subjects in the first cohort. In vitro tests confirmed that a few of the cytomegalovirus-associated TCR beta chains recognize cytomegalovirus antigens. A later analysis found that HLA-associated TCR beta chains were more clonally expanded and had lower generation probabilities than equally common non-associated chains. The classifier was reported to diagnose cytomegalovirus status with high specificity and sensitivity in both the original and validation cohorts.

Concerning this clone itself: Its target antigen remains unknown. Nothing much larger sits one base from this clone, and base qualities are not available.

The method behind the library was the immunoSEQ multiplex PCR assay. For the multiplex PCR, a mixture combining 60 forward primers for TCR Vbeta segments and 13 reverse primers for TCR Jbeta segments was used. Amplification of the CDR3 region of rearranged TCR beta genes was performed with a multiplex PCR assay on genomic DNA. Amplified TCR beta libraries were sequenced as 87-base-pair reads on the Illumina HiSeq System. The source study handled its data this way. Across the 670 or so repertoires, a later analysis counted 80 million or so unique TCR beta chains, approximately 12 million of which were shared by at least two donors. A nearest-neighbor algorithm error-corrected the raw reads and collapsed the reads into unique sequences, merging closely related sequences to remove PCR and sequencing errors. To assign V, D and J gene segments, CDR3 sequences were aligned to IMGT reference sequences. For a sequence to be retained, a match of at least six nucleotides was required to both a V gene segment and a J gene segment. A rearrangement counted as productive if the CDR3 had no stop codons and remained in frame with V and J, and every other rearrangement counted as non-productive. CDR3 was defined according to IMGT convention as the region running from the second conserved V-encoded cysteine to the conserved J-encoded phenylalanine. Sequences without an unambiguous match to a single V gene segment were excluded from the earlier analysis of about 630 of the donors. An earlier analysis of 587 of the donors called V segments functional above 56.7% productive rearrangements and segregating when the between-donor standard deviation exceeded 5%. A statistical classification framework was built for diagnosing cytomegalovirus status from the catalog of TCR beta chain sequences. A later analysis assigned V and J genes by comparing TCR nucleotide sequences with IMGT/GENE-DB human TR gene sequences. The TCRdist pipeline was used in a later analysis to assign CDR3 sequences and most-parsimonious VDJ recombination scenarios. In a later analysis, each TCR beta chain was defined by its CDR3 amino acid sequence together with its V-gene family, and reads without a unique V-gene family were excluded. A later analysis removed nearly 600 highly shared, low-generation-probability nucleotide sequences to deal with suspected cross-contamination and a sequencing artifact. In a later analysis, a clonal expansion index for each public chain was calculated from normalized within-repertoire ranks of inferred template counts. In a later analysis, generation probabilities were computed using a VDJ recombination model fitted to out-of-frame rearrangements, and the results were checked against IGoR. Hypergeometric tests were used in a later analysis to score TCR-TCR, TCR-HLA and TCR-CMV co-occurrence, with a repertoire-size bias correction applied to the TCR pairs. A later analysis estimated false discovery rates by permuting HLA or CMV assignments 20 times. In a later analysis, co-occurring TCRs were grouped using DBSCAN, and TCRdist sequence similarity was added for clustering within HLA-allele-positive subsets. Repertoires with fewer than 30,000 or more than 120,000 public chains, plus five repertoires with anomalous nucleotide sharing, were excluded from co-occurrence clustering. TCRdb obtained this table from immuneACCESS and retained in-frame rearrangements with V and J assigned. These tables miss some clones; where compared with another copy, unresolved V genes account for less than half of the shortfall, and the remainder is unexplained. From that table come the V and J calls and clone size; the DNA was used to work out D and trimming. The sample table contains 120,000 or so clones; only one count was recorded for 80% to 85% of them. Approximately 2.2% of the sample comes from the top ten.

The junction shows trimming of 4 bases on V and 6 bases on J, and the gene matches do not reach 7 bases of it. Based on the germline V gene, the CDR1 and CDR2 sequences are SNHLY and FYNNEI. From cysteine to phenylalanine, the CDR3 is 14 amino acids long. Solely the CDR3 DNA is kept, with 42 bases framed from the first base. The cohort consisted of hundreds of healthy bone marrow donors. All cohort members were sampled while nominally healthy, although unrecorded immune exposures were likely present. The donor was CMV seronegative and belonged to the group of 320 or so seronegative cohort members. Each donor provided a peripheral blood sample, and peripheral blood mononuclear cells were used for TCR beta sequencing. The Qiagen DNeasy Blood Extraction Kit was used to extract genomic DNA from the blood cell samples.

Recombination linked TRBV2 to TRBJ1-1, with 8 bases matching TRBD1. The TCR sequence derives from a woman in her 40s in good health and CMV-seronegative. The sequenced sample consisted of PBMCs. Read as DNA, the sequence is TGTGCCAGCAGTGTCTCAGGGGGCGATCCTGAAGCTTTCTTT. This encodes CASSVSGGDPEAFF.